This TCR beta chain originates from a study of T cell responses to AZD1222 COVID-19 vaccine. The table lists this clone with a few counts. The repertoire was sequenced with immunoSEQ multiplex PCR; TCRdb's copy has only in-frame clones and lacks some. This sample has 110,000 to 150,000 clones, with about 89% found just once. The clonotype comes from an adult in good health. The sample was peripheral blood, taken on day 0 of AZD1222 vaccination.

In DNA, the CDR3 is TGTGCCAGCAGTCCCGGGCTAGCGGTCTCCTACGAGCAGTACTTC. Residues: CASSPGLAVSYEQYF. The J gene is TRBJ2-7, the V gene TRBV6-6; TRBD2 matches at 7 bases. The CDR3 has 15 amino acids. After removal of 5 bases from V and 0 bases from J, the junction contained 7 bases not matched to a gene. The V gene's germline CDR1 is MNHNY and CDR2 SVGAGI (reference sequence).